The 10 T cell receptor beta chains below all came from one sample that was sequenced in a study of T cell clonotyping in hematopoietic cell transplantation. Repertoires were generated with immunoSEQ multiplex PCR, while TCRdb's copy carries only in-frame clones and drops some. This table holds about 44,000 clones, about 93% found once. Sequencing was performed on peripheral blood mononuclear cells. These TCRs come from a woman aged 50 to 60 in good health. Some clones in this sample may be carry-over from other donors' samples.

This sequence joins TRBV6-5 and TRBJ1-1; D gene uncertain. The CDR3 covers 11 residues. V lost 6 bases and J 3 bases, leaving 5 bases between the germline ends. Germline values: CDR1 MNHEY, CDR2 SVGAGI. CDR3 sequence: CASRRDTEAFF. The CDR3 DNA follows: TGTGCCAGCAGAAGGGACACTGAAGCTTTCTTT.

V and J are TRBV19 and TRBJ1-1; D is uncertain. CDR3 length: 11 amino acids. The V gene lost 7 bases and the J gene lost 4 bases, with 7 bases spanning the gap. Germline V gene sequence: CDR1 LNHDA, CDR2 SQIVND (reference sequence). The chain's CDR3 is CASNEGTEAFF. In DNA, the CDR3 is TGTGCCAGTAACGAGGGCACTGAAGCTTTCTTT.

The V gene is TRBV29-1, the J gene TRBJ1-2, with no clear D. V lost 2 bases and J lost 8, with 15 bases in between. The CDR3 runs 13 residues. Germline values: CDR1 SQVTM, CDR2 ANQGSEA. The CDR3 is CSVETDGVGGYTF. Written as DNA, the CDR3 is TGCAGCGTTGAAACCGACGGGGTTGGAGGCTACACCTTC.

The J gene is TRBJ1-3, the V gene TRBV6-6; TRBD1 matches at 8 bases. J lost 0 bases, V lost 4 bases, and 2 bases had no gene match. This CDR3 comprises 15 residues. Germline assignment: CDR1 MNHNY and CDR2 SVGAGI (reference sequence). CDR3 protein: CASSSDRVSGNTIYF. CDR3 nucleotides: TGTGCCAGCAGTTCGGACAGGGTCTCTGGAAACACCATATATTTT.

Notes on this clone: The junction shows a germline mismatch at one end, possibly a read error. The chain links TRBV25-1 to TRBJ2-6; D remains ambiguous. This CDR3 contains 13 residues. Germline V lookup: CDR1 MGHDK, CDR2 SYGVNS. The CDR3 DNA sequence: TGTGCCAGCCGTGACCCTGGGGCCAACGTCCTGACTTTC. Protein: CASRDPGANVLTF. The whole variable domain, filled in from reference TRBV25-1 and TRBJ2-6, reads EADIYQTPRYLVIGTGKKITLECSQTMGHDKMYWYQQDPGMELHLIHYSYGVNSTEKGDLSSESTVSRIRTEHFPLTLESARPSHTSQYLCASRDPGANVLTFGAGSRLTVL.

The chain employs TRBV6-6 and TRBJ1-2; no clear D gene. The CDR3 is 12 amino acids. Germline V gives CDR1 MNHNY, CDR2 SVGAGI (reference sequence). Trimming took 4 bases from V and 4 from J, leaving 7 bases between them. The CDR3 nucleotides read TGTGCCAGCAGTTCTGGCAGCTATGGCTACACCTTC. Translation: CASSSGSYGYTF.

V is TRBV7-2 and J is TRBJ2-2, with D tentatively TRBD2 (5 bases). Germline CDR1 and CDR2: SGHTA and FQGNSA. V lost 5 bases and J lost 2, with 12 bases in between. The CDR3 is 15 residues long. The CDR3 DNA is TGTGCCAGCAGCCGAGGTGAGGGCAACACCGGGGAGCTGTTTTTT. Its protein product is CASSRGEGNTGELFF.

As DNA, the CDR3 is TGTGCCAGCAGCTTAAGGACCGATAGCTACGAGCAGTACTTC. Amino acid sequence: CASSLRTDSYEQYF. The chain employs TRBV7-2 and TRBJ2-7; D gene unclear. Trimming removed 2 bases at V and 3 bases at J, with 11 bases between. CDR3 length: 14 residues. Germline values: CDR1 SGHTA, CDR2 FQGNSA.

The chain links TRBV7-9 to TRBJ1-1; the D is unclear. The CDR3 spans 13 residues. Germline loops: CDR1 SEHNR, CDR2 FQNEAQ (reference sequence). The V gene lost 1 base and the J gene lost 8 bases, with 11 bases spanning the gap. The CDR3 reads CASSLEGGGEAFF. The CDR3 coding sequence is TGTGCCAGCAGCTTAGAGGGAGGCGGGGAAGCTTTCTTT.

The J gene is TRBJ2-1, the V gene TRBV11-1, with D uncertain. Trimming stripped 5 bases from V and 0 bases from J, with 8 bases between. The germline V gene encodes CDR1 SGHAT and CDR2 FQDESV (reference sequence). There are 14 residues in the CDR3. Here the CDR3 DNA reads TGTGCCAGCAGCATCGGGCTCTCCTACAATGAGCAGTTCTTC. Translation gives CASSIGLSYNEQFF.